These T cell receptor beta chains were read from a single sample in a study of blood T cell repertoires in COVID-19. Assay used: immunoSEQ multiplex PCR; TCRdb lists only in-frame clones, some missing. The table includes 200,000 to 300,000 clones, roughly 85% detected once. Sequences were obtained from peripheral blood. The receptor set was obtained from a man aged 50 to 60 with COVID-19, enrolled during active disease. CDR3s include the opening cysteine and the closing phenylalanine or tryptophan. The D gene is left open where the match is weak. Expanded clones get a size class; other rows say once, few or many, or leave the size out.

clone_size	v_call	j_call	d_call	cdr3_nt	cdr3_aa
-	TRBV9	TRBJ2-2	TRBD1	TGTGCCAGCAGCGTAGGGGACAGGGGCGCCGGGGAGCTGTTTTTT	CASSVGDRGAGELFF
-	TRBV6-5	TRBJ2-7	TRBD2	TGTGCCAGCAGTTCATTACGGACTAGTAGGGCTTACGAGCAGTACTTC	CASSSLRTSRAYEQYF
-	TRBV11-2	TRBJ1-2	-	TGTGCCAGCAGCTTACTCCCTTCCCCCCAGGGGAATGGCTACACCTTC	CASSLLPSPQGNGYTF
-	TRBV4-1	TRBJ2-7	-	TGCGCCAGCAGCCACACCGGGACAACCGACTACGAGCAGTACTTC	CASSHTGTTDYEQYF
-	TRBV10-2	TRBJ1-1	TRBD1	TGCGCCACCCGACAGGGGATGAACACTGAAGCTTTCTTT	CATRQGMNTEAFF
-	TRBV18	TRBJ2-7	TRBD2	TGTGCCAGCTCACCAAACGGCCGTTGGGGAGGGAACTACGAGCAGTACTTC	CASSPNGRWGGNYEQYF
-	TRBV15	TRBJ2-5	-	TGTGCCACCAGCAGAGACCGATGGGGGCAGGGGACCCAGTACTTC	CATSRDRWGQGTQYF
-	TRBV7-8	TRBJ2-2	TRBD2	TGTGCCAGCAGCTTAACTAGCGGGGGGTCGAACACCGGGGAGCTGTTTTTT	CASSLTSGGSNTGELFF
once	TRBV9	TRBJ1-3	-	TGTGCCAGCAGCGTAGACCCAGGTCTCTCTGGAAACACCATATATTTT	CASSVDPGLSGNTIYF
-	TRBV4-1	TRBJ2-1	TRBD1	TGCGCCAGCAGCCCAGATGGGACAGGGGTTTACAATGAGCAGTTCTTC	CASSPDGTGVYNEQFF
once	TRBV4-1	TRBJ2-6	TRBD1	TGCGCCAGCAGCCAAGTCATGGGACAGGGATCTGGGGCCAACGTCCTGACTTTC	CASSQVMGQGSGANVLTF
-	TRBV5-1	TRBJ2-1	-	TGCGCCAGCAGCTCCAGACAAGACGGGAGCTCCTACAATGAGCAGTTCTTC	CASSSRQDGSSYNEQFF
-	TRBV9	TRBJ1-6	TRBD1	TGTGCCAGCGGGGGACAGAGAAATTATAATTCACCCCTCCACTTT	CASGGQRNYNSPLHF
-	TRBV28	TRBJ1-2	-	TGTGCCAGCAGTTTAAGAGGTCGGAGCTACACCTTC	CASSLRGRSYTF
-	TRBV3-1/TRBV3-2	TRBJ2-1	-	TGTGCCAGCAGCCAAGTACCAGGGAGGTTTGAGCAGTTCTTC	CASSQVPGRFEQFF
-	TRBV9	TRBJ2-1	TRBD2	TGTGCCAGCAGCGCAACGCTAGCGGGGGGGAAGAATGAGCAGTTCTTC	CASSATLAGGKNEQFF
-	TRBV24-1	TRBJ2-3	TRBD1	TGTGCCACCAGTGATTTCCCAGGGGGAGGCACAGATACGCAGTATTTT	CATSDFPGGGTDTQYF
few	TRBV6-4	TRBJ2-7	TRBD1	TGTGCCAGCAATAAGACAGGGGTCTACGAGCAGTACTTC	CASNKTGVYEQYF
-	TRBV3-1/TRBV3-2	TRBJ2-5	-	TGTGCCAGCAGCCGCCACCAAGACTTTCCCGGGGAGACCCAGTACTTC	CASSRHQDFPGETQYF
-	TRBV6-6	TRBJ1-1	TRBD1	TGTGCCAGCAATCGAGGGGGCGCGGACACTGAAGCTTTCTTT	CASNRGGADTEAFF
-	TRBV7-2	TRBJ2-7	TRBD2	TGTGCCAGCAGCTCAACCGGGACTAACTACGAGCAGTACTTC	CASSSTGTNYEQYF
once	TRBV10-3	TRBJ2-7	TRBD1	TGTGCCATCAGTGAGACAGGGGCCAGCTCCTACGAGCAGTACTTC	CAISETGASSYEQYF
-	TRBV11-2	TRBJ2-3	TRBD1	TGTGCCAGCAGAAGGACAGGGGGCAATACGCAGTATTTT	CASRRTGGNTQYF
-	TRBV5-4	TRBJ1-2	-	TGTGCCAGCAGCTTGGACAGGGAACGGGCCTATGGCTACACCTTC	CASSLDRERAYGYTF
-	TRBV4-1	TRBJ2-1	-	TGCGCCAGCAGCCAAGATAAGGAGTCCTACAATGAGCAGTTCTTC	CASSQDKESYNEQFF
-	TRBV4-1	TRBJ1-4	TRBD1	TGCGCCAGCAGCCCCGGACAGGTGGGGGGTGAAAAACTGTTTTTT	CASSPGQVGGEKLFF
-	TRBV28	TRBJ1-1	-	TGTGCCAGCAGTTTTAGAAACACTGAAGCTTTCTTT	CASSFRNTEAFF
-	TRBV4-2	TRBJ2-2	-	TGTGCCAGCAGCCAACTAGCGCCTACGGGCGGGGAGCTGTTTTTT	CASSQLAPTGGELFF
-	TRBV5-5	TRBJ2-2	-	TGTGCCAGCAGCTTGGCCGCGGTCCCCACCGGGGAGCTGTTTTTT	CASSLAAVPTGELFF
-	TRBV7-2	TRBJ2-7	-	TGTGCCAGCAGCTTCTTCCAGGGGAACTACGAGCAGTACTTC	CASSFFQGNYEQYF
-	TRBV5-4	TRBJ2-5	TRBD2	TGTGCCAGCAGCCCGGGACTAGCGGGGGTCCAAGAGACCCAGTACTTC	CASSPGLAGVQETQYF
-	TRBV19	TRBJ2-7	-	TGTGCCAGTAGTATCGGAGCAGGGGATTTCTACGAGCAGTACTTC	CASSIGAGDFYEQYF
-	TRBV30	TRBJ2-5	TRBD2	TGTGCCTGGAGTAGGACGGGGGGGCAGGAGACCCAGTACTTC	CAWSRTGGQETQYF
-	TRBV5-4	TRBJ1-5	-	TGTGCCAGCAGCTTGGACACCAATCAGCCCCAGCATTTT	CASSLDTNQPQHF
-	TRBV5-1	TRBJ2-7	-	-	CASSLDPLWARGSIPYF
-	TRBV5-5	TRBJ2-1	TRBD1	TGTGCCAGCAGCTCCGGGACAGGGACGTACAATGAGCAGTTCTTC	CASSSGTGTYNEQFF
-	TRBV7-9	TRBJ1-1	-	TGTGCCAGCAGCCCGCCAGGGATGGGGAACACTGAAGCTTTCTTT	CASSPPGMGNTEAFF
-	TRBV4-1	TRBJ2-5	-	TGCGCCAGCAGCCCCTGGAGCCAAGAGACCCAGTACTTC	CASSPWSQETQYF
-	TRBV3-1/TRBV3-2	TRBJ1-1	-	TGTGCCAGCAGCCATCAGGGGTTGAACACTGAAGCTTTCTTT	CASSHQGLNTEAFF
-	TRBV5-1	TRBJ1-4	-	TGCGCCAGCAGCTTCGGGACTAATGAAAAACTGTTTTTT	CASSFGTNEKLFF
few	TRBV7-9	TRBJ1-2	-	TGTGCCAGCAGCTTAAACACCCCGGAGACGAGTGGCTACACCTTC	CASSLNTPETSGYTF
-	TRBV7-2	TRBJ2-2	-	TGTGCCAGCAGGTTGCAAGCGGGCCCAAGGATCGGGGAGCTGTTTTTT	CASRLQAGPRIGELFF
-	TRBV6-5	TRBJ1-2	TRBD1	TGTGCCAGCAGTATCCGGACAGGGTGGGGCTACACCTTC	CASSIRTGWGYTF
-	TRBV7-2	TRBJ2-1	-	TGTGCCAGCAGCTCTCGGGGGACCTCCTACAATGAGCAGTTCTTC	CASSSRGTSYNEQFF
-	TRBV3-1/TRBV3-2	TRBJ2-5	-	TGTGCCAGCAGCCAAGGTCGGACCCAGTACTTC	CASSQGRTQYF
-	TRBV19	TRBJ1-1	TRBD1	TGTGCCAGTAGTAAAGACAGGGTTATGAACACTGAAGCTTTCTTT	CASSKDRVMNTEAFF
-	TRBV18	TRBJ2-7	-	TGTGCCAGCTCACCACGCCAGTACGAGCAGTACTTC	CASSPRQYEQYF
once	TRBV24-1	TRBJ2-6	-	TGTGCCACCCAGGGGGGCGCTAACTCTGGGGCCAACGTCCTGACTTTC	CATQGGANSGANVLTF
-	TRBV7-8	TRBJ2-3	-	TGTGCCAGCAGCTTAGTGAGTCAGGGGGGAGATACGCAGTATTTT	CASSLVSQGGDTQYF
-	TRBV19	TRBJ1-3	TRBD1	TGTGCCAGTAGTCCCCGGACAGGATCTGGAAACACCATATATTTT	CASSPRTGSGNTIYF
-	TRBV5-4	TRBJ2-1	TRBD2	TGTGCCAGCGCCTATGGCGGGGGGGACTATGAGCAGTTCTTC	CASAYGGGDYEQFF
-	TRBV20-1	TRBJ1-5	-	TGCAGTGCTAGTGAGGGCAGGGGACAGCCCCAGCATTTT	CSASEGRGQPQHF
-	TRBV3-1/TRBV3-2	TRBJ2-4	TRBD2	TGTGCCAGCAGACGCAGCGGGGCGGGCAAAAACATTCAGTACTTC	CASRRSGAGKNIQYF
-	TRBV18	TRBJ2-7	TRBD1	TGTGCCAGCTCATCCGGACAGGGGGCATACGAGCAGTACTTC	CASSSGQGAYEQYF
-	TRBV7-3	TRBJ2-5	-	TGTGCCAGCAGCCCGAGCGGGTACTCCCGAGAGACCCAGTACTTC	CASSPSGYSRETQYF